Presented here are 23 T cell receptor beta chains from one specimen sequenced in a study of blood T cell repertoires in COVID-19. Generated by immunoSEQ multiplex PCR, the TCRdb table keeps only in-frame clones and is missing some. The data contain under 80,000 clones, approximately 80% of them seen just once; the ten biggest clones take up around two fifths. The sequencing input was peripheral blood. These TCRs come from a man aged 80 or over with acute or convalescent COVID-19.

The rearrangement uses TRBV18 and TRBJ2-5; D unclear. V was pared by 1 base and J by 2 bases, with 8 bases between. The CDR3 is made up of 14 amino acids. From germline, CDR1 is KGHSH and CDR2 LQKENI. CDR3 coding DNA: TGTGCCAGCTCACCACAGGCGGAACAAGAGACCCAGTACTTC. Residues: CASSPQAEQETQYF.

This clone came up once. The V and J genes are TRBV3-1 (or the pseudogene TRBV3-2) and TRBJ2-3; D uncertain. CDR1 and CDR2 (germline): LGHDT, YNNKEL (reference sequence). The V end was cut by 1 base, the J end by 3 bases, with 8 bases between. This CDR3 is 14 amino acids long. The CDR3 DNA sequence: TGTGCCAGCAGCCAAGCCGCGCGTACAGATACGCAGTATTTT. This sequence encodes CASSQAARTDTQYF.

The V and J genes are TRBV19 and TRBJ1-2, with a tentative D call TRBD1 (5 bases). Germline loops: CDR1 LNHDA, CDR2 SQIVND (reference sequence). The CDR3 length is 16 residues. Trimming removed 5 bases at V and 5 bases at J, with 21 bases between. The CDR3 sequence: CASSFPLGQGRYGYTF. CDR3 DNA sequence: TGTGCCAGTAGTTTTCCTTTGGGGCAGGGAAGATATGGCTACACCTTC.

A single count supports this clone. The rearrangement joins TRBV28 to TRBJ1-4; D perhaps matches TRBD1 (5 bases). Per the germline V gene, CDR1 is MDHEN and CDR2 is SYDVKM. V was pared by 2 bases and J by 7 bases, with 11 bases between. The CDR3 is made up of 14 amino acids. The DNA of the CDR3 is TGTGCCAGCAGTTTAGGGCAGGGCGCTGAAAAACTGTTTTTT. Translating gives CASSLGQGAEKLFF.

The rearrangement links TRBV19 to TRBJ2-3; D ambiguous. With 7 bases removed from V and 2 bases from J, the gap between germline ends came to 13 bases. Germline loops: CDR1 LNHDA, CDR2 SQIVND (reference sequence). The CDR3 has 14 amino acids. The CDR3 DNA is TGTGCCAGTAAAAAGGCTAGTAACACAGATACGCAGTATTTT. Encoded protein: CASKKASNTDTQYF. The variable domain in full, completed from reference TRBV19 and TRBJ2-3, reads DGGITQSPKYLFRKEGQNVTLSCEQNLNHDAMYWYRQDPGQGLRLIYYSQIVNDFQKGDIAEGYSVSREKKESFPLTVTSAQKNPTAFYLCASKKASNTDTQYFGPGTRLTVL.

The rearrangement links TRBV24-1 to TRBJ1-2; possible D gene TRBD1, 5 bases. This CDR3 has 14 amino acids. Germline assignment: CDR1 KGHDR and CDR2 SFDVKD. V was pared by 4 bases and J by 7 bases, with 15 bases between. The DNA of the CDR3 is TGTGCCACCAGTGAAAACCACTTGGGGGGTGGCTACACCTTC. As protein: CATSENHLGGGYTF.

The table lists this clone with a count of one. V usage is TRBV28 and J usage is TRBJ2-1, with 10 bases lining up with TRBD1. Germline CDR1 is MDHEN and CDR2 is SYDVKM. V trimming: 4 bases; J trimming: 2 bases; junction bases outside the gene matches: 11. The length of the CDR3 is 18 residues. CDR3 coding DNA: TGTGCCAGCAGTTCGCCGGGACAGGGGACTATCACCTACAATGAGCAGTTCTTC. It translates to CASSSPGQGTITYNEQFF.

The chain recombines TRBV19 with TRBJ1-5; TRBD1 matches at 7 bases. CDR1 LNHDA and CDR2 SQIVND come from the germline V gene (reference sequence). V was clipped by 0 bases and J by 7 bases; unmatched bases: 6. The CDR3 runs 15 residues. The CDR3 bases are TGTGCCAGTAGTATAGAGAGGGGGCGTCTACAGCCCCAGCATTTT. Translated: CASSIERGRLQPQHF.

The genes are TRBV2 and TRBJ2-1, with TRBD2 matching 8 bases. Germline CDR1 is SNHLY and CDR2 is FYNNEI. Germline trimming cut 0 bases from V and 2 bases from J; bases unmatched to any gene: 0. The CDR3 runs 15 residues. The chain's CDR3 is CASSEASGAYNEQFF. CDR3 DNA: TGTGCCAGCAGTGAAGCTAGCGGGGCCTACAATGAGCAGTTCTTC.

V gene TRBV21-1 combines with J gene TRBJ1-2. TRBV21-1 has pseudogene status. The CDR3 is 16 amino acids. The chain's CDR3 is CASSKARGSHNYGYTF. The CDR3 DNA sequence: TGTGCCAGCAGCAAAGCGCGGGGGTCACATAACTATGGCTACACCTTC.

CDR3 DNA sequence: TGTGCCAGTACTCAGGTCGCCGGAAATGAGCAGTTCTTC. It specifies CASTQVAGNEQFF. The gene calls are TRBV19 and TRBJ2-1; D gene ambiguous. CDR1 and CDR2 from the germline V gene are LNHDA and SQIVND (reference sequence). This CDR3 has 13 residues. V lost 7 bases to trimming and J lost 7 bases, with 14 bases between them.

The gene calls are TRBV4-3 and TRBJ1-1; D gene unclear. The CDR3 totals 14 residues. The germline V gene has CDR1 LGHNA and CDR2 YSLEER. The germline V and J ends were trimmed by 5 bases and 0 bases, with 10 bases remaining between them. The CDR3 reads CASSTGNLNTEAFF. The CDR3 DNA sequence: TGCGCCAGCAGCACGGGAAACTTGAACACTGAAGCTTTCTTT.

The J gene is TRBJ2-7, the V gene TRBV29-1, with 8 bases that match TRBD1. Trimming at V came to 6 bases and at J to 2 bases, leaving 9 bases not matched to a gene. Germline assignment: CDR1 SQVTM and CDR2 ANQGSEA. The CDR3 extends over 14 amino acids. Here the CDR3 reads CSVKHGTGPYEQYF. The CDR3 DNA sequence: TGCAGCGTAAAGCACGGGACAGGACCCTACGAGCAGTACTTC.

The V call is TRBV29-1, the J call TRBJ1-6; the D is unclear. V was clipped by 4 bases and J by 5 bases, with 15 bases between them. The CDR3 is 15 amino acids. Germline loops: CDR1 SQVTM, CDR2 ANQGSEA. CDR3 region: CSVAPQWRDNSPLHF. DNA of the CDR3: TGCAGCGTTGCCCCACAATGGAGGGATAATTCACCCCTCCACTTT.

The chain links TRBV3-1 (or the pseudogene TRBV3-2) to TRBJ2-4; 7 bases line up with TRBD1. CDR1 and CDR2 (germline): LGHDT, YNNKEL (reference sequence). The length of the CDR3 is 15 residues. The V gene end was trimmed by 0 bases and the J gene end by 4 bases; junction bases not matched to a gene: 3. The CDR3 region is CASSQDRGQKNIQYF. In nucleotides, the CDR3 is TGTGCCAGCAGCCAAGATAGGGGACAGAAAAACATTCAGTACTTC.

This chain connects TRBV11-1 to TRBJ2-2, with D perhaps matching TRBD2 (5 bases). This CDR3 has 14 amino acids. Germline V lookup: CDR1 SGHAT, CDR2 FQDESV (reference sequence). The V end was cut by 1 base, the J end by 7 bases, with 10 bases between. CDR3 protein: CASSLGRFYGELFF. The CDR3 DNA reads TGTGCCAGCAGCTTAGGGAGGTTTTACGGGGAGCTGTTTTTT.

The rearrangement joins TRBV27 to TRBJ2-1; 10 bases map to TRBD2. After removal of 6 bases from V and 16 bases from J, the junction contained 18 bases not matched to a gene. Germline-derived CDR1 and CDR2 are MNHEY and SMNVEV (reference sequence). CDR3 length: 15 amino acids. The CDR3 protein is CASSSASPSGGPTFF. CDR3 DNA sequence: TGTGCCAGCAGCTCGGCCTCGCCTAGCGGGGGACCCACCTTCTTC.

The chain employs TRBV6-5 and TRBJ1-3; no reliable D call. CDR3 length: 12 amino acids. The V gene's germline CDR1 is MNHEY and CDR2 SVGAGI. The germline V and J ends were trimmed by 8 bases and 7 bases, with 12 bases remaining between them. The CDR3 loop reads CASRSIGNTIYF. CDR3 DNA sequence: TGTGCCAGCCGGTCAATCGGGAACACCATATATTTT.

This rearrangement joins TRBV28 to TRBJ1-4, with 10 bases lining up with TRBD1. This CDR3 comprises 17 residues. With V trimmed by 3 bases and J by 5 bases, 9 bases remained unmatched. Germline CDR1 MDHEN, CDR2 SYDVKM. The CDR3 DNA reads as TGTGCCAGCAGTTTGGGAATTTTGGGACAGGGGAATGAAAAACTGTTTTTT. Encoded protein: CASSLGILGQGNEKLFF.

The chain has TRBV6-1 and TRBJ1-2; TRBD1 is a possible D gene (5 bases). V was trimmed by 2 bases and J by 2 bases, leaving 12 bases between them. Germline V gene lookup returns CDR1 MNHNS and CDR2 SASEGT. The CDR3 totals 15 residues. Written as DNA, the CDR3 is TGTGCCAGCAGTGAACCAGACAGACTCAACTATGGCTACACCTTC. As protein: CASSEPDRLNYGYTF.

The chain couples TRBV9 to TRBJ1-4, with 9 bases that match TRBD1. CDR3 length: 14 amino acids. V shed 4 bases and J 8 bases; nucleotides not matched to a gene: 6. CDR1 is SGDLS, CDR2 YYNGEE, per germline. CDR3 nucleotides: TGTGCCAGCAGCCCTCGGACAGGGGAAGAAAAACTGTTTTTT. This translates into CASSPRTGEEKLFF. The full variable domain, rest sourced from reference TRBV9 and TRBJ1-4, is DSGVTQTPKHLITATGQRVTLRCSPRSGDLSVYWYQQSLDQGLQFLIQYYNGEERAKGNILERFSAQQFPDLHSELNLSSLELGDSALYFCASSPRTGEEKLFFGSGTQLSVL.

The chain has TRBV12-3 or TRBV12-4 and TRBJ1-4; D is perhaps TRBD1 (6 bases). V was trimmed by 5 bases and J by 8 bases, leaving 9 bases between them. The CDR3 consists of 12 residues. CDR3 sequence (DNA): TGTGCCAGCAGTGGGACATCAGAAAAACTGTTTTTT. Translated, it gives CASSGTSEKLFF.

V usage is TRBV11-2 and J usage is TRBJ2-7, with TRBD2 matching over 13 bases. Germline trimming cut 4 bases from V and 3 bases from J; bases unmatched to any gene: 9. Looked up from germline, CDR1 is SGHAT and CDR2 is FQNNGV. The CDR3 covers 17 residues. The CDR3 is CASSSGLAGVGNYEQYF. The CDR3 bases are TGTGCCAGCAGCTCAGGACTAGCGGGAGTGGGGAACTACGAGCAGTACTTC. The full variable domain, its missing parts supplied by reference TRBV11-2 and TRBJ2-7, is EAGVAQSPRYKIIEKRQSVAFWCNPISGHATLYWYQQILGQGPKLLIQFQNNGVVDDSQLPKDRFSAERLKGVDSTLKIQPAKLEDSAVYLCASSSGLAGVGNYEQYFGPGTRLTVT.